Listed below are T cell receptor beta chains from one sample, sequenced in a study of tumor-infiltrating lymphocytes in primary liver carcinoma. MiXCR was run by TCRdb on the multiplex PCR reads, yielding one entry per CDR3 protein. Of approximately 64,000 distinct CDR3 sequences in the sample, about 65% were seen once. Sample: liver tumor tissue from sampling region 4. The receptor set was obtained from a man aged 40-55 years with primary liver carcinoma and hepatitis B virus infection. Both conserved end residues are part of each CDR3. D genes are given only for firm matches. Clone size is stated in some rows and not others, as once, few, many or a class when expanded.

>12|NA|TRBJ2-3|TRBV6-1|NA
TGTGTTAGCCGGGGGTGGACAGATACGCAGTATTTT
CVSRGWTDTQYF
>13|TRBD1|TRBJ2-2|TRBV29-1|few
TGCAGCGTTGAGATAACAGGGGCCCGGGAGCTGTTTTTT
CSVEITGARELFF
>19|TRBD1|TRBJ2-7|TRBV12-3/TRBV12-4|many
TGTGCCAGCAGTTTAGGCCGAGGGTTTGCACAGGGGATTGATTACGAGCAGTACTTC
CASSLGRGFAQGIDYEQYF
>13|NA|TRBJ1-5|TRBV29-1|many
TGCAGCGCCGGAGGGGGAGCGAATCAGCCCCAGCATTTT
CSAGGGANQPQHF
>15|NA|TRBJ2-7|TRBV4-2|NA
TGTATCAGCAGCCGAGATAAGGGGAGCGGCTACGAGCAGTACTTC
CISSRDKGSGYEQYF
>15|NA|TRBJ2-1|TRBV4-2|NA
TGTGCCAGCAGCCAGGCCTCGGACGGCGGCTATGAGCAGTTCTTC
CASSQASDGGYEQFF
>16|TRBD2|TRBJ2-3|TRBV6-1|many
TGTGCTAGCGGGGTTTCTAGCGGTTCCCCCACAGATACGCAGTATTTT
CASGVSSGSPTDTQYF
>15|NA|TRBJ2-7|TRBV4-3|NA
TGCACAAGCAGCCAAGATCGGGAGACTCCCTACGAGCTGTACTTC
CTSSQDRETPYELYF
>15|NA|TRBJ2-1|TRBV11-2|NA
TGTGCCAGCAGCTTAGCCGGGTCCTATACTAAGGAACAGTTCTTC
CASSLAGSYTKEQFF
>15|NA|TRBJ2-7|TRBV12-3/TRBV12-4|NA
TGTGCCAGCAGTTTAGCCGCAGGGGTTAGCTACGAGCAGTACTTC
CASSLAAGVSYEQYF
>14|NA|TRBJ1-5|TRBV4-3|NA
TGCGCCAGCAGCAATGACGTATCCAATCAGCCCCAGCATTTT
CASSNDVSNQPQHF
>16|TRBD2|TRBJ2-5|TRBV4-2|NA
TGTGCCAGCAGCCAGGGACTAGTGGGGACCCAAGAGCCCCAGTACTTC
CASSQGLVGTQEPQYF
>15|TRBD2|TRBJ2-1|TRBV7-3|NA
TGTGCCAGCAGTGTGGGGAGGGGAGGGTACAATGAACAGTTCTTC
CASSVGRGGYNEQFF
>14|NA|TRBJ1-1|TRBV5-5|many
TGTGCCAGCAGCTTGTACTACAGGGAGGCTGAAGCTTTCTTT
CASSLYYREAEAFF
>14|TRBD1|TRBJ1-2|TRBV29-1|NA
TGCGGCTGTTCCCTGGACAGGGGAGTAGTCGGCTACACCTTC
CGCSLDRGVVGYTF
>15|NA|TRBJ2-4|TRBV12-3/TRBV12-4|NA
TGTGCCAGCAGTGCTGGGTGGCTAGCCAAAAACATTCAGTACTTC
CASSAGWLAKNIQYF
>12|NA|TRBJ2-7|TRBV6-6|NA
TGTGCCAGCAGTGGTATGATCGGCGAGCAGTACTTC
CASSGMIGEQYF
>14|TRBD1|TRBJ2-3|TRBV29-1|NA
TGCAGTGTTTCCGAGACAGGGGCGTCAGATACGCAGTATTTT
CSVSETGASDTQYF
>13|NA|TRBJ2-7|TRBV11-3|once
TGTGCCAGCAGCTTAATACCCAGCGGCAAGCAATACTTC
CASSLIPSGKQYF
>14|NA|TRBJ2-3|TRBV10-2|NA
TGCGCCAGCCAGCGGGTGGGCCGGGCGGATACGCAGTATTTT
CASQRVGRADTQYF
>12|NA|TRBJ2-3|TRBV5-4|NA
TGTGCCAGCAGCTTAAGAGAAAATACGAAGTATTTT
CASSLRENTKYF
>16|NA|TRBJ2-2|TRBV6-6|once
TGTGCCAGTAGTACTCCCTCGGGAGCTAACATCGGGGAGCTGTTTTTT
CASSTPSGANIGELFF
>16|NA|TRBJ1-2|TRBV7-9|NA
TGTGCCAGTAGCCTCGAGGGCAGGCTGTCCCAGTATGGTTACACCTTC
CASSLEGRLSQYGYTF
>16|NA|TRBJ2-1|TRBV2|NA
TGTGCCAGCAGCCAACAGGGCTCAGGGTCCTACAATGAGCAGTTCTTC
CASSQQGSGSYNEQFF
>18|NA|TRBJ2-4|TRBV9|NA
TGTGCCAGGAGCCCGCCGGATGGTCAGGGGAGAACCAAAAACATTCAGTACTTC
CARSPPDGQGRTKNIQYF
>14|NA|TRBJ1-2|TRBV12-3/TRBV12-4|NA
TGTGCCAGCAGTCTCGGGACATGGCCCTATGGCTACTCCTTC
CASSLGTWPYGYSF
>17|TRBD1|TRBJ1-2|TRBV11-1|NA
TGTGCCAGCAGTCGAACCGGGACAGTAACAGCTAACTATGGCTACACCTTC
CASSRTGTVTANYGYTF
>15|NA|TRBJ2-7|TRBV4-2|NA
TGTGCCAGCAGCCAAGTAGAGGAAAGCTCCTACAAGCAGTACTTC
CASSQVEESSYKQYF
>12|NA|TRBJ2-1|TRBV29-1|NA
TGCAGCGCCCGCCCAGGGGGGAATGAGTATTCCTTC
CSARPGGNEYSF
>14|NA|TRBJ2-7|TRBV12-3/TRBV12-4|NA
TGCGCCAGCAGTTTAGGGCTAGCCGGCTGCGGGCAGTACTTC
CASSLGLAGCGQYF
>14|NA|TRBJ2-7|TRBV30|NA
TGTGTCTGGAGTTGCGGGACCAGCTCCTACGAGCAGTACTTC
CVWSCGTSSYEQYF
>13|NA|TRBJ2-7|TRBV4-3|many
TGCGCCAGCAGCCAAGATAGTTCGACCGAGCAGTACTTC
CASSQDSSTEQYF
>12|TRBD1|TRBJ2-1|TRBV2|medium-sized
TGTGCCAGTTCGACAGGGGAGGATGAGCAGTTCTTC
CASSTGEDEQFF
>13|NA|TRBJ2-2|TRBV6-2/TRBV6-3|NA
TGTACCAGCACCATAGGGTCCCATCGGGAGCTGTTTTTT
CTSTIGSHRELFF
>20|TRBD1|TRBJ2-3|TRBV5-1|NA
TGCGCCAGCAGACTTACAGGGGGCGGCCCTGCGCTGCCTAGCACAGATACACAGTATTTT
CASRLTGGGPALPSTDTQYF
>15|NA|TRBJ2-6|TRBV5-1|NA
TGCGCCAACAGCGCAGGACATTCTTGGGCCAACGTCCTGACTTTC
CANSAGHSWANVLTF
>14|NA|TRBJ2-2|TRBV6-2/TRBV6-3|NA
TGTGCCAGGAGTTACACAATTAACACCGGGGAGCTGTTTTTT
CARSYTINTGELFF
>13|NA|TRBJ2-7|TRBV6-2/TRBV6-3|few
TGTGCCATCAGTTACGAGATACCCTACGGGCAGTACTTC
CAISYEIPYGQYF
>14|TRBD2|TRBJ2-2|TRBV6-1|NA
TGTGACAGCGGAGGACTAGCGGTGACCGGGGAGCTGTTTTTT
CDSGGLAVTGELFF
>16|TRBD1|TRBJ1-4|TRBV7-9|NA
TGTGCTAGCAGCTCCCCCTTGGACAGGGTTGATGAAAAACTATTTTTT
CASSSPLDRVDEKLFF
>13|NA|TRBJ1-2|TRBV6-5|NA
TGTGCCCGCAGTTACGGAAGTAACTATGGCTACACGTTC
CARSYGSNYGYTF
>14|NA|TRBJ1-6|TRBV5-6|NA
TGTGCCAGCTTGGTTGGACAGCGCAATTCACCCCTCCACTTT
CASLVGQRNSPLHF
>15|NA|TRBJ1-2|TRBV6-6|NA
TGTGTCAGCAGTTCCCAGTGGACGGAGAACTATGGTTACACCTTC
CVSSSQWTENYGYTF
>15|NA|TRBJ2-7|TRBV11-2|NA
TGTGCCAGCAGCTTAGAATCCGGGATCTCTGGCGGGCATTACTTC
CASSLESGISGGHYF
>13|NA|TRBJ2-7|TRBV7-9|once
TGTACCAGAAGCTTAAATCAGGCTTACGAGCAGTACTTC
CTRSLNQAYEQYF
>15|NA|TRBJ2-7|TRBV4-3|NA
TGTGCCGGCAGCCAAGATCGGGAGACTCCCTACGAGCAATATTTC
CAGSQDRETPYEQYF
>15|NA|TRBJ2-7|TRBV4-3|NA
TGCGCCAGCAGCCAAGATCGGGAGACTCCTTACGAGTGGTACTTC
CASSQDRETPYEWYF
>16|NA|TRBJ2-5|TRBV11-2|NA
TGTGCCAGCAGTCAAACTCCTGGTTGGGGGAAGGAGACCCAGTACTTC
CASSQTPGWGKETQYF
>16|TRBD2|TRBJ2-3|TRBV6-2/TRBV6-3|once
TGTGTCAGGAGTCAACTAGCGGGAGTGGAAACAGATACGCAGTATTTT
CVRSQLAGVETDTQYF
>15|NA|TRBJ2-5|TRBV5-4|NA
TGTGCCAGCAGCGACGCGACAAGCCCCCAAGAGACTCAGTACTTC
CASSDATSPQETQYF
>16|NA|TRBJ2-2|TRBV11-3|medium-sized
TGTGCCAGCAGCAAAACGCGACTGGTGAACACCGGGGAGCTGTTTTTT
CASSKTRLVNTGELFF
>15|NA|TRBJ2-2|TRBV10-3|NA
TGTGCCATCAGTGAGTCGGCCGGGGAAACCGGGGAGCCGTCTTTT
CAISESAGETGEPSF
>15|TRBD1|TRBJ2-7|TRBV12-3/TRBV12-4|once
TGTGCCAATAGTTTTGGACAGGGGGCGAACTACGAGCAGTACTTC
CANSFGQGANYEQYF